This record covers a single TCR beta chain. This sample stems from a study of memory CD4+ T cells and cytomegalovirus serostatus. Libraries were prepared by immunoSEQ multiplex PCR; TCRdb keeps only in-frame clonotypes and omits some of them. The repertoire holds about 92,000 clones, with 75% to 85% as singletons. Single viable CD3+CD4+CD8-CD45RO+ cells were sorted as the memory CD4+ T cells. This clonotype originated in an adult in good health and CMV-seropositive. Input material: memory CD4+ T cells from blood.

The CDR3 loop is CATSLRAGSPEAFF. DNA of the CDR3: TGTGCCACCAGCTTAAGAGCAGGGTCCCCTGAAGCTTTCTTT. The V gene is TRBV15, the J gene TRBJ1-1; D possibly corresponds to TRBD1 (5 bases). The ends were cut back, 5 bases at V and 6 bases at J, with 16 bases in the middle. This CDR3 contains 14 residues. Germline assignment: CDR1 LNHNV and CDR2 YYDKDF (reference sequence).